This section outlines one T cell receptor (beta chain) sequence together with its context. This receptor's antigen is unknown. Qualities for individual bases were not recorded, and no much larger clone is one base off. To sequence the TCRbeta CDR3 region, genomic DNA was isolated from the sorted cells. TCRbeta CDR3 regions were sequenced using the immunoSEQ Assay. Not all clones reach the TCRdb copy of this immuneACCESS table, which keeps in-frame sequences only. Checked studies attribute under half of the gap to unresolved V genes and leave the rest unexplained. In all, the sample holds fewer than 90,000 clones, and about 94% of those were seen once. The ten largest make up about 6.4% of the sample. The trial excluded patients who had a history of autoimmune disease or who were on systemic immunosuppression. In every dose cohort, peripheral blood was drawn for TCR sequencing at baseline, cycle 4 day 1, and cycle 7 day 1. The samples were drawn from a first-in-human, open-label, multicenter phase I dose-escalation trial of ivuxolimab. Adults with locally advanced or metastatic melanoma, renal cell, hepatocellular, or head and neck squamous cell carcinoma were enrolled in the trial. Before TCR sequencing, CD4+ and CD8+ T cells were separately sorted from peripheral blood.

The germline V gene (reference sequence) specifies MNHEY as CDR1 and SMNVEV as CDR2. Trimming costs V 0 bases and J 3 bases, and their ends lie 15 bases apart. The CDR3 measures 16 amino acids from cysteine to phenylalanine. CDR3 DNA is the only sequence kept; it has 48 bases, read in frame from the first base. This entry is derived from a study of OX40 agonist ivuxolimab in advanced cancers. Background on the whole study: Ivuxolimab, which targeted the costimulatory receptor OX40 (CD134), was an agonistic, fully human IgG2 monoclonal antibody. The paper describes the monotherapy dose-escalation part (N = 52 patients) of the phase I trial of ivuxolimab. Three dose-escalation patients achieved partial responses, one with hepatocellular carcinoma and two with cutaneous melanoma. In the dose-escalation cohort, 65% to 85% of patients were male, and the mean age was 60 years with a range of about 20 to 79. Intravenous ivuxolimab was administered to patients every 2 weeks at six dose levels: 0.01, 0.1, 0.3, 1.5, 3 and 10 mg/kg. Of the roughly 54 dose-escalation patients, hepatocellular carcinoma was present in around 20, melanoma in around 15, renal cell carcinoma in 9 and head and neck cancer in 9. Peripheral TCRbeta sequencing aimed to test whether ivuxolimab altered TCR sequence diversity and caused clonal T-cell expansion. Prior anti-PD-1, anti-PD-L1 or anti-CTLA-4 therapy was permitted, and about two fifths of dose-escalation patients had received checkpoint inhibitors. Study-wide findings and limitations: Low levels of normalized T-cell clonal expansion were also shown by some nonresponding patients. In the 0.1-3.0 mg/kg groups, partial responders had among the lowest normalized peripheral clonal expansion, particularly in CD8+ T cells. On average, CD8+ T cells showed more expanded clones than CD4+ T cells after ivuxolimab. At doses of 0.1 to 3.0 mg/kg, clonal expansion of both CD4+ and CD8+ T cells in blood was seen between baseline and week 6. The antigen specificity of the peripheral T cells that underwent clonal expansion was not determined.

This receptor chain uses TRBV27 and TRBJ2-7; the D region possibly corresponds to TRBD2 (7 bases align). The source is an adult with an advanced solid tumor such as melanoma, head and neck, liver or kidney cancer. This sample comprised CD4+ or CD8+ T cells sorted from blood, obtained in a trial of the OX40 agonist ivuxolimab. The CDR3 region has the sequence CASSLSITGGNYEQYF. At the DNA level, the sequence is TGTGCCAGCAGTTTATCGATAACGGGGGGCAACTACGAGCAGTACTTC.